This is a list of T cell receptor beta chains from one sample in a study of blood T cell repertoires in COVID-19. TCRdb's table, derived via immunoSEQ multiplex PCR, lists solely in-frame clones and lacks some. The table includes around 99,000 clones, approximately 80% detected once. Sequencing was performed on peripheral blood. These receptors all stem from a woman aged 80 or older with active or convalescent COVID-19. CDR3s include the opening cysteine and the closing phenylalanine or tryptophan. Fields, in order: clone size, V gene, J gene, D gene, CDR3 length, CDR3 DNA, CDR3 protein. The D gene is left open where the match is weak. The size entry is marked missing in some rows and otherwise reads once, few, many or a size class.

NA	TRBV28	TRBJ2-6	NA	18	TGTGCCAGCAGTTTGCAGCAGGGTACCTACGTTGGGGCCAACGTCCTGACTTTC	CASSLQQGTYVGANVLTF
few	TRBV14	TRBJ1-2	TRBD1	13	TGTGCCAGCAGCCGAGTACCGGGACAGAGCTACACCTTC	CASSRVPGQSYTF
NA	TRBV5-5	TRBJ1-3	NA	13	TGTGCCAGCAGCTTGGGTCTGGGAAACACCATATATTTT	CASSLGLGNTIYF
NA	TRBV19	TRBJ2-7	NA	15	TGTGCCAGTAGTGAGTCGGGATTATCCCCCTACGAGCAGTACTTC	CASSESGLSPYEQYF
NA	TRBV12-3/TRBV12-4	TRBJ2-5	NA	13	TGTGCCAGCAGTGCGGACAGCCAAGAGACCCAGTACTTC	CASSADSQETQYF
NA	TRBV10-3	TRBJ1-5	TRBD1	13	TGTGCCATCAGGGACAGGCCGGCAGGGGCCCAGCATTTT	CAIRDRPAGAQHF
few	TRBV19	TRBJ2-1	NA	14	TGTGCCAGTAGTGTAGCGAGCGTCTACAATGAGCAGTTCTTC	CASSVASVYNEQFF
few	TRBV9	TRBJ2-2	TRBD2	16	TGTGCCAGCAGCCTCTCCGGGACTAGAGGCACCGGGGAGCTGTTTTTT	CASSLSGTRGTGELFF
NA	TRBV27	TRBJ2-7	TRBD2	13	TGTGCCAGCAGTTTACGGGGGGGCTACGAGCAGTACTTC	CASSLRGGYEQYF
NA	TRBV18	TRBJ2-1	TRBD1	13	TGTGCCAGCTCACCTACAGGGGCGGGTGAGCAGTTCTTC	CASSPTGAGEQFF
NA	TRBV11-2	TRBJ2-5	TRBD1	13	TGTGCCAGCAGTTCAGGGGGCAGTGAGACCCAGTACTTC	CASSSGGSETQYF
NA	TRBV28	TRBJ2-1	NA	16	TGTGCCAGCAGCCAGCAGGGTGCTCCCTTTTACAATGAGCAGTTCTTC	CASSQQGAPFYNEQFF
NA	TRBV5-4	TRBJ2-1	NA	12	TGTGCCAGCAGCGCGAGGATGAATGAGCAGTTCTTC	CASSARMNEQFF
NA	TRBV27	TRBJ1-2	NA	12	TGTGCCACACACAGGGTGAACTATGGCTACACCTTC	CATHRVNYGYTF
NA	TRBV14	TRBJ2-2	TRBD2	17	TGTGCCAGCAGCCGTATCCGGGACCGGGGGGTCGCCGGGGAGCTGTTTTTT	CASSRIRDRGVAGELFF
few	TRBV19	TRBJ2-1	TRBD2	15	TGTGCCAGTAGTATAGCGGGAGGGGTTGGCAATGAGCAGTTCTTC	CASSIAGGVGNEQFF
NA	TRBV4-1	TRBJ2-7	TRBD1	17	TGCGCCAGCAGCCAAGCTCGGCGACAGGGTGGGCTCTACGAGCAGTACTTC	CASSQARRQGGLYEQYF
NA	TRBV7-2	TRBJ2-1	TRBD2	16	TGTGCCAGCAGCTTATCGGCTAGCGGGAGTTACAATGAGCAGTTCTTC	CASSLSASGSYNEQFF
NA	TRBV19	TRBJ1-6	NA	15	TGTGCCAGTAGTACCCAGGGAGGGGGTAATTCACCCCTCCACTTT	CASSTQGGGNSPLHF
NA	TRBV18	TRBJ2-3	NA	12	TGTGCCAGCTCACCAGAGGGAGATACGCAGTATTTT	CASSPEGDTQYF
NA	TRBV7-9	TRBJ1-6	TRBD1	14	TGTGCCAGCAGCTTAGACAGGGGTATTGCACCCCTCCACTTT	CASSLDRGIAPLHF
NA	TRBV15	TRBJ2-1	TRBD1	17	TGTGCCACTAAGGGGACAGGGCTAGTGGTCTCCTACAATGAGCAGTTCTTC	CATKGTGLVVSYNEQFF
NA	TRBV19	TRBJ2-7	TRBD2	19	TGTGCCAGTAGTAAGAGGACTAGCGGGGGAACCTCAAGGAACTACGAGCAGTACTTC	CASSKRTSGGTSRNYEQYF
NA	TRBV28	TRBJ1-1	NA	12	TGTGCCAGCAGTACCAACCACCCCAGAGCTTTCTTT	CASSTNHPRAFF
once	TRBV5-1	TRBJ2-1	TRBD1	15	TGCGCCAGCAGCTTCCGACAGGGTCTGAGCAATGAGCAGTTCTTC	CASSFRQGLSNEQFF
NA	TRBV11-3	TRBJ2-7	TRBD2	13	TGTGCCAGCAGCCGTGGACTAGTTCGCGAGCAGTACTTC	CASSRGLVREQYF
NA	TRBV3-1/TRBV3-2	TRBJ2-5	TRBD2	16	TGTGCCAGCAGCCAAGGGCCTAGCGGGAGCCCGGAGACCCAGTACTTC	CASSQGPSGSPETQYF
few	TRBV9	TRBJ2-1	TRBD2	17	TGTGCCAGCAGCGTAGGTCCTAGCGGGAGGGTGAGGAATGAGCAGTTCTTC	CASSVGPSGRVRNEQFF
NA	TRBV21-1	TRBJ2-7	NA	15	TGTGCCAGCACCCCCCCCGACTCTAGCACCTACGAGCAGTACTTC	CASTPPDSSTYEQYF
few	TRBV28	TRBJ1-6	NA	15	TGTGCCAGCAGTTTCCTCTCCGGGGGGTATTCACCCCTCCACTTT	CASSFLSGGYSPLHF
NA	TRBV6-5	TRBJ2-2	NA	14	TGTGCCAGCAGGCCTACAGGGTCGGCCGGGGAGCTGTTTTTT	CASRPTGSAGELFF
NA	TRBV21-1	TRBJ2-7	NA	21	TGTGCCAGTGATCTTAATTTCGATGGGGGGACAGGGTCTCCTCCCTACTACGAGCAGTACTTC	CASDLNFDGGTGSPPYYEQYF
NA	TRBV9	TRBJ2-5	NA	16	TGTGCCAGCAGCGTAGGTGGTGCGGCTGTACAAGAGACCCAGTACTTC	CASSVGGAAVQETQYF
NA	TRBV28	TRBJ1-1	NA	12	TGTGCCAGCAGTTCCGACAGCGCTGAAGCTTTCTTT	CASSSDSAEAFF
NA	TRBV7-8	TRBJ1-2	TRBD1	12	TGTGCCAGCAGCCGGGACAGCTATGGCTACACCTTC	CASSRDSYGYTF
NA	TRBV24-1	TRBJ1-2	TRBD1	12	TGTGCCACCAGGGGACAGACGGCTGGCTACACCTTC	CATRGQTAGYTF
NA	TRBV30	TRBJ1-1	TRBD1	12	TGTGCCTGGAGGACAGGGGACACTGAAGCTTTCTTT	CAWRTGDTEAFF
NA	TRBV2	TRBJ2-2	TRBD1	14	TGTGCCAGCAGTCAGGGGGCCGACACCGGGGAGCTGTTTTTT	CASSQGADTGELFF
NA	TRBV7-9	TRBJ2-7	TRBD2	15	TGTGCCAGCAACACCCGTAGCGGGAGCTCCTACGAGCAGTACTTC	CASNTRSGSSYEQYF
NA	TRBV24-1	TRBJ1-5	TRBD1	14	TGTGCCACCAGTCCAGGGGGCGGCAATCAGCCCCAGCATTTT	CATSPGGGNQPQHF
NA	TRBV10-1	TRBJ1-1	NA	15	TGCGCCAGCAGTGAGTCAACAGGGATGAACACTGAAGCTTTCTTT	CASSESTGMNTEAFF
NA	TRBV18	TRBJ2-1	TRBD2	18	TGTGCCAGCTCCCTAGACCCTCTAGCGGGAGGAGGTCGGAATGAGCAGTTCTTC	CASSLDPLAGGGRNEQFF